The 14 T cell receptor beta chains below were found in one sample sequenced in a study of cytomegalovirus exposure and HLA in healthy donors. The method was immunoSEQ multiplex PCR; TCRdb's version includes in-frame clones alone and lacks a portion of them. The sample records approximately 65,000 clones, about 90% being singletons. Sequenced sample: PBMCs. Every receptor here comes from a man aged 18 to 29 in good health and CMV-seronegative.

The chain is built from TRBV7-2 and TRBJ1-2; 7 bases map to TRBD1. The CDR3 length is 14 residues. Per the germline V gene, CDR1 is SGHTA and CDR2 is FQGNSA. Germline trimming cut 1 base from V and 4 bases from J; bases unmatched to any gene: 3. CDR3 DNA: TGTGCCAGCAGCTTAGAACAGGGGCTCTATGGCTACACCTTC. Residues: CASSLEQGLYGYTF.

The rearrangement uses TRBV6-5 and TRBJ2-7; 15 bases line up with TRBD2. The V segment lost 6 bases and the J segment 7 bases; nucleotides outside the gene matches: 4. CDR1 and CDR2 (germline): MNHEY, SVGAGI. The CDR3 extends over 14 amino acids. Written as DNA, the CDR3 is TGTGCCAGCAGAGTGGGACTAGCGGGAGGTGAGCAGTACTTC. Translated, it gives CASRVGLAGGEQYF.

The rearrangement uses TRBV30 and TRBJ1-5, with 8 bases matching TRBD1. CDR3 length: 15 amino acids. Trimming took 3 bases from V and 1 from J; bases not matched to a gene: 5. Looked up from germline, CDR1 is GTSNPN and CDR2 is SVGIG (reference sequence). DNA for the CDR3: TGTGCCTGGAGAGCCCCAGGGGGCAGCAATCAGCCCCAGCATTTT. It encodes CAWRAPGGSNQPQHF.

The sample holds one count of this clone. The chain carries TRBV27 and TRBJ2-7; 14 bases match TRBD2. The germline CDR1 and CDR2 sequences are MNHEY and SMNVEV (reference sequence). CDR3 size: 14 residues. V gave up 10 bases and J gave up 7 bases; unmatched junction bases: 9. This CDR3 reads CATMTSGRAGEQYF. CDR3 in DNA: TGTGCCACCATGACTAGCGGGAGGGCCGGAGAGCAGTACTTC.

V gene TRBV7-8 combines with J gene TRBJ1-1, with D maybe TRBD1 (6 bases). The V and J ends lost 5 bases and 0 bases respectively, with 25 bases between them. Germline V gene data show CDR1 as SGHVS and CDR2 as FQNEAQ. This CDR3 has 19 amino acids. In DNA form, the CDR3 reads TGTGCCAGCAGCCCACAACTTCTTGGAGAAACAGGGTTGAACACTGAAGCTTTCTTT. This gives the protein CASSPQLLGETGLNTEAFF.

With regard to this clone: One end of the junction is discordant with germline, which a read error may explain. This chain joins TRBV30 and TRBJ1-1; a possible D gene is TRBD1 (5 bases). The CDR3 covers 10 residues. The germline gives CDR1 GTSNPN, CDR2 SVGIG (reference sequence). Here the CDR3 reads CACRTGSPNF. CDR3 nucleotides: TGTGCCTGTAGAACAGGTTCGCCGAACTTT.

The J gene is TRBJ1-2, the V gene TRBV2; TRBD1 matches at 8 bases. The CDR3 is 13 residues long. V gave up 4 bases and J gave up 8 bases; unmatched junction bases: 6. The germline CDR1 and CDR2 sequences are SNHLY and FYNNEI. The CDR3 bases are TGTGCCAGCAGTGGACAACAGGGGGGGGGCTACACCTTC. Protein sequence: CASSGQQGGGYTF.

This clone was found once. V gene TRBV5-4 combines with J gene TRBJ1-2, with 10 bases lining up with TRBD1. J was trimmed by 3 bases and V by 3 bases; bases with no gene match: 5. In germline, CDR1 is SGHNT, CDR2 YYREEE (reference sequence). The CDR3 is 15 amino acids. CDR3 loop: CASSSGQGVYYGYTF. In DNA form, the CDR3 reads TGTGCCAGCAGCTCCGGACAGGGGGTTTACTATGGCTACACCTTC.

The chain combines TRBV28 with TRBJ1-4; D gene unclear. The V gene's germline CDR1 is MDHEN and CDR2 SYDVKM. Trimming took 4 bases from V and 3 from J, leaving 9 bases between them. CDR3 length: 14 amino acids. In DNA, the CDR3 is TGTGCCAGCAGTTCCCCAGATTCTAATGAAAAACTGTTTTTT. Its translation: CASSSPDSNEKLFF.

V gene TRBV28 combines with J gene TRBJ2-2; possible D gene TRBD2, 7 bases. V shed 11 bases and J shed 4 bases, with 14 bases lying between them. This CDR3 contains 13 residues. Germline CDR1 MDHEN, CDR2 SYDVKM. In DNA form, the CDR3 reads TGTGCCTCCCTCGGGGGGCGCACCGGGGAGCTGTTTTTT. It translates to CASLGGRTGELFF.

This chain joins TRBV19 and TRBJ1-4; D remains unclear. The V and J ends lost 6 bases and 8 bases respectively, with 19 bases between them. The CDR3 loop spans 15 amino acids. Germline CDR1 and CDR2: LNHDA and SQIVND (reference sequence). For the CDR3, the DNA is TGTGCCAGTAGGATGAGTTACGATTCGCCGGAAAAACTGTTTTTT. Amino acid sequence: CASRMSYDSPEKLFF.

The gene calls are TRBV25-1 and TRBJ2-2; 8 positions match TRBD1. The CDR3 is 15 amino acids. V trimming: 4 bases; J trimming: 3 bases; junction bases outside the gene matches: 4. Per germline, CDR1 MGHDK and CDR2 SYGVNS. CDR3 coding DNA: TGTGCCAGCAGTGCAGACAGGGGAGACACCGGGGAGCTGTTTTTT. Its protein is CASSADRGDTGELFF.

In its sample, this clone was seen once. The gene calls are TRBV29-1 and TRBJ2-7; D is perhaps TRBD1 (6 bases). The CDR3 loop spans 13 amino acids. V lost 6 bases and J 7 bases, leaving 19 bases between the germline ends. Germline-derived CDR1 and CDR2 are SQVTM and ANQGSEA. The DNA for the CDR3 is TGCAGCGTGACAGGCCACAGGGTGTGGGAGCAGTACTTC. Protein sequence: CSVTGHRVWEQYF.

The J gene is TRBJ2-1, the V gene TRBV5-4, with 15 positions matching TRBD2. Unmatched junction bases numbered 1, after V lost 1 base and J lost 8 bases. The germline V gene encodes CDR1 SGHNT and CDR2 YYREEE (reference sequence). This CDR3 has 15 amino acids. This CDR3 is CASSLWTSGRDEQFF. In DNA form, the CDR3 reads TGTGCCAGCAGCTTGTGGACTAGCGGGAGGGATGAGCAGTTCTTC. The variable domain in full, with the rest retrieved from reference TRBV5-4 and TRBJ2-1, is ETGVTQSPTHLIKTRGQQVTLRCSSQSGHNTVSWYQQALGQGPQFIFQYYREEENGRGNFPPRFSGLQFPNYSSELNVNALELDDSALYLCASSLWTSGRDEQFFGPGTRLTVL.